This T cell receptor beta chain was sequenced for a study of early T cells in non-severe SARS-CoV-2 infection. Study-wide context: Sequencing of unsorted whole blood was done on bulk RNA, leaving chains unpaired.

The CDR3 is made up of 14 amino acids. Germline assignment: CDR1 SEHNR and CDR2 FQNEAQ (reference sequence). V lost 10 bases and J lost 3; bases outside the gene matches: 12. Individual cDNA molecules were tagged with unique molecular identifiers. TCRdb redid the calling of the 5' RACE reads with MiXCR, one entry per CDR3 protein. The profile shows around 70,000 distinct CDR3 sequences, 12% of them singletons. Study-level findings and limits: Reliance on VDJdb matching favored anti-spike CD8 responses; private and CD4 specificities were missed.

This clonotype was counted many times. Its specificity is unknown. The specimen sequenced was whole blood. This chain connects TRBV7-9 to TRBJ2-7, with 7 bases lining up with TRBD1. The sequence derives from an adult who was a healthcare worker with PCR-confirmed SARS-CoV-2 infection or an uninfected control (not recorded which). CDR3 coding DNA: TGTGCCACCTTACCCTTGGACAGGAACTACGAGCAGTACTTC. Amino acid sequence: CATLPLDRNYEQYF.